This passage covers 30 T cell receptor beta chains from one sample sequenced in a study of cytomegalovirus exposure and HLA in healthy donors. Data came from immunoSEQ multiplex PCR; TCRdb stores just in-frame clones and leaves some out. Of 200,000 or so clones detected, about 90% appear once; the ten largest clones hold approximately 2.9%. The specimen sequenced was PBMCs. The receptors derive from a woman in her late teens or twenties in good health and CMV-seronegative.

The table lists this clone with a few counts. The sample carries other DNA sequences with the same CDR3. CDR3 sequence: CASSFGQNYGYTF. Written as DNA, the CDR3 is TGTGCCAGCAGTTTTGGTCAGAACTATGGCTACACCTTC. This chain uses TRBV28 with TRBJ1-2; D remains ambiguous. V was shortened by 3 bases and J by 2 bases, with 7 bases between the two germline ends. In germline, CDR1 is MDHEN, CDR2 SYDVKM. The CDR3 totals 13 residues.

The J gene is TRBJ1-1, the V gene TRBV28; a possible D gene is TRBD1 (6 bases). Germline CDR1 is MDHEN and CDR2 is SYDVKM. Deletions cut 4 bases from V and 1 base from J, with 16 bases between. The CDR3 contains 16 residues. CDR3 coding DNA: TGTGCCAGCAGTTATAGTACAGGGTCCCGGAACACTGAAGCTTTCTTT. Encoded protein: CASSYSTGSRNTEAFF.

The chain has TRBV9 and TRBJ1-4, with 8 bases that match TRBD1. V lost 0 bases and J lost 7; bases outside the gene matches: 8. This CDR3 region has 16 residues. Per germline, CDR1 SGDLS and CDR2 YYNGEE. CDR3 in amino acids: CASSVASDREAEKLFF. In nucleotides, the CDR3 is TGTGCCAGCAGCGTAGCTTCGGACAGGGAGGCTGAAAAACTGTTTTTT.

The rearrangement joins TRBV14 to TRBJ2-7; a weak D match, TRBD2 (6 bases). CDR3 length: 16 amino acids. The germline V gene has CDR1 SGHDN and CDR2 FVKESK. Trimming pared 4 bases from V and 4 bases from J, leaving 20 bases between. CDR3 DNA: TGTGCCAGCAGCCTGTTTGGGGGAGGCCCTCTTTACGAGCAGTACTTC. Residues: CASSLFGGGPLYEQYF.

As DNA, the CDR3 is TGTGCCAGCAGTTCCGGGATTAAGAGTCGGAACGAGCAGTACTTC. Translation: CASSSGIKSRNEQYF. The chain links TRBV27 to TRBJ2-7, with a tentative D call TRBD2 (5 bases). V lost 4 bases, J lost 5 bases, and 18 bases lay in between. There are 15 residues in the CDR3. Looked up from germline, CDR1 is MNHEY and CDR2 is SMNVEV (reference sequence).

This chain uses TRBV27 with TRBJ2-1, with 12 bases fitting TRBD2. CDR3 length: 15 amino acids. The J segment lost 10 bases and the V segment lost 4 bases, leaving 8 bases of the junction unmatched. The germline CDR1 and CDR2 sequences are MNHEY and SMNVEV (reference sequence). The CDR3 DNA sequence: TGTGCCAGCAGTTCGGGACTAGCGGGTGGAGGCGAGCAGTTCTTC. Encoded protein: CASSSGLAGGGEQFF.

CDR3: CASSPVGLAGGDEQYF. In DNA, the CDR3 is TGTGCCAGCAGCCCAGTCGGACTAGCGGGAGGGGACGAGCAGTACTTC. This rearrangement joins TRBV11-2 to TRBJ2-7; 15 bases align to TRBD2. The junction had 7 bases not matched to a gene; V was cut back by 5 bases and J by 5 bases. This CDR3 spans 16 amino acids. From germline, CDR1 is SGHAT and CDR2 FQNNGV.

This clone was detected only a few times. The chain has TRBV11-2 and TRBJ2-7; 7 bases are a match to TRBD1. CDR3 length: 13 residues. Germline V gene lookup returns CDR1 SGHAT and CDR2 FQNNGV. J gave up 5 bases and V 1 base, and 2 bases lay outside the gene matches. The CDR3 sequence is CASSLVGGDEQYF. CDR3 DNA: TGTGCCAGCAGCTTAGTAGGGGGCGACGAGCAGTACTTC.

The rearrangement uses TRBV5-6 and TRBJ1-1; D is unclear. This CDR3 comprises 15 residues. CDR1 and CDR2 (germline): SGHDT, YYEEEE. The ends were cut back, 2 bases at V and 0 bases at J, with 11 bases in the middle. DNA of the CDR3: TGTGCCAGCAGCTTCGGAGAGAACATGAACACTGAAGCTTTCTTT. It translates to CASSFGENMNTEAFF.

This chain links TRBV7-9 with TRBJ2-7; 7 bases agree with TRBD1. The CDR3 runs to 15 residues. Germline assignment: CDR1 SEHNR and CDR2 FQNEAQ (reference sequence). The V and J ends lost 5 bases and 2 bases, in that order; junction bases with no gene match: 9. CDR3 DNA sequence: TGTGCCAGCAGCCAGGGGACAGTGAATCCCTACGAGCAGTACTTC. Protein sequence: CASSQGTVNPYEQYF.

The chain employs TRBV5-5 and TRBJ2-7; 9 bases map to TRBD2. V lost 0 bases to trimming and J lost 2 bases; unmatched junction nucleotides: 6. Looked up from germline, CDR1 is SGHKS and CDR2 is YYEKEE (reference sequence). There are 16 residues in the CDR3. CDR3: CASSLAGVAGAYEQYF. The CDR3 nucleotides read TGTGCCAGCAGCTTGGCCGGGGTAGCGGGGGCCTACGAGCAGTACTTC.

This chain links TRBV7-2 with TRBJ2-1, with a possible D match to TRBD2 (6 bases). The V end was cut by 7 bases, the J end by 4 bases, with 17 bases between. Germline CDR1 and CDR2: SGHTA and FQGNSA. The CDR3 consists of 15 residues. The CDR3 loop reads CASTDGGYRYNEQFF. The CDR3 coding sequence is TGTGCCAGCACCGATGGGGGGTATCGGTACAATGAGCAGTTCTTC.

V usage is TRBV5-4 and J usage is TRBJ2-1; TRBD1 aligns across 7 bases. This CDR3 is built from 16 residues. Trimming took 4 bases from V and 4 from J; bases not matched to a gene: 11. From germline, CDR1 is SGHNT and CDR2 YYREEE (reference sequence). The CDR3 nucleotides are TGTGCCAGCAGCCCCTACGGGACAGCCGTATACAATGAGCAGTTCTTC. Residues: CASSPYGTAVYNEQFF.

The DNA for the CDR3 is TGTGCCATCAGTGGTAAAGCACCCACCGGGGAGCTGTTTTTT. It encodes CAISGKAPTGELFF. The chain uses TRBV10-3 and TRBJ2-2; D is undetermined. The CDR3 consists of 14 residues. The germline V gene has CDR1 ENHRY and CDR2 SYGVKD. V was cut by 4 bases and J by 4 bases, with 10 bases left in between.

The chain employs TRBV6-1 and TRBJ2-1, with unresolved D. This CDR3 comprises 13 residues. V was cut by 0 bases and J by 5 bases, with 5 bases left in between. Germline V gives CDR1 MNHNS, CDR2 SASEGT. The CDR3 spells CASSEAANNEQFF. CDR3 coding DNA: TGTGCCAGCAGTGAAGCGGCAAACAATGAGCAGTTCTTC.

The V call is TRBV5-1, the J call TRBJ1-2; TRBD1 agrees at 7 bases. The CDR3 has 16 amino acids. The V gene's germline CDR1 is SGHRS and CDR2 YFSETQ. Germline trimming cut 4 bases from V and 4 bases from J; bases unmatched to any gene: 13. The CDR3 DNA follows: TGCGCCAGCAGCCCCAAGACAGGGTTATACCTCTATGGCTACACCTTC. Translating it yields CASSPKTGLYLYGYTF.

This clone was counted between two and nine times. This chain links TRBV6-5 with TRBJ1-2; TRBD1 is a possible D gene (6 bases). This CDR3 has 12 amino acids. Germline V CDR1 and CDR2: MNHEY, SVGAGI. Deletions cut 6 bases from V and 6 bases from J, with 11 bases between. The CDR3 DNA reads TGTGCCAGCAGGAACAGGGTTAATGGCTACACCTTC. This translates into CASRNRVNGYTF.

The V and J genes are TRBV18 and TRBJ1-2; 7 bases agree with TRBD1. Germline loops: CDR1 KGHSH, CDR2 LQKENI. V lost 3 bases to trimming and J lost 5 bases; unmatched junction nucleotides: 15. The CDR3 length is 17 residues. CDR3 region: CASSPSLQGQEKYGYTF. CDR3 coding DNA: TGTGCCAGCTCACCGTCACTACAAGGACAGGAAAAGTATGGCTACACCTTC.

V is TRBV11-1 and J is TRBJ2-5; 13 bases align to TRBD2. The ends lost 1 base at V and 1 base at J; junction bases unmatched: 3. Germline V gene lookup returns CDR1 SGHAT and CDR2 FQDESV (reference sequence). The CDR3 totals 17 residues. As DNA, the CDR3 is TGTGCCAGCAGCTTAGATTGGACTAGCGGGAGCCAAGAGACCCAGTACTTC. Its protein is CASSLDWTSGSQETQYF.

The chain links TRBV6-5 to TRBJ1-1; TRBD1 aligns across 8 bases. V lost 2 bases and J lost 1; bases outside the gene matches: 6. The CDR3 runs to 16 residues. The germline CDR1 and CDR2 sequences are MNHEY and SVGAGI. CDR3 protein: CASSYRQGAGNTEAFF. CDR3 nucleotide sequence: TGTGCCAGCAGTTACAGGCAGGGGGCAGGGAACACTGAAGCTTTCTTT.

The chain couples TRBV9 to TRBJ2-1; 8 bases are a match to TRBD2. The CDR3 length is 15 residues. The J segment lost 6 bases and the V segment lost 0 bases, leaving 5 bases of the junction unmatched. The germline CDR1 and CDR2 sequences are SGDLS and YYNGEE. The CDR3 is CASSVDGTSINEQFF. The CDR3 DNA sequence: TGTGCCAGCAGCGTAGATGGGACTAGTATCAATGAGCAGTTCTTC.

CDR3 DNA sequence: TGTGCCTGGACGAGGTATGGTCGCGACAGATACTCTGGGGCCAACGTCCTGACTTTC. Protein: CAWTRYGRDRYSGANVLTF. The rearrangement joins TRBV30 to TRBJ2-6; perhaps TRBD1 as D (5 bases). The V and J ends lost 4 bases and 0 bases respectively, with 22 bases between them. Germline values: CDR1 GTSNPN, CDR2 SVGIG (reference sequence). The CDR3 is 19 residues long.

V is TRBV28 and J is TRBJ1-5, with D possibly being TRBD1 (5 bases). V was trimmed by 6 bases and J by 5 bases, leaving 23 bases between them. Per the germline V gene, CDR1 is MDHEN and CDR2 is SYDVKM. There are 17 residues in the CDR3. CDR3 coding DNA: TGTGCCAGCAGGGCATTTGGAAGGGGTCTTGTGGATCAGCCCCAGCATTTT. It codes for CASRAFGRGLVDQPQHF. Full variable domain (missing parts from reference TRBV28 and TRBJ1-5): DVKVTQSSRYLVKRTGEKVFLECVQDMDHENMFWYRQDPGLGLRLIYFSYDVKMKEKGDIPEGYSVSREKKERFSLILESASTNQTSMYLCASRAFGRGLVDQPQHFGDGTRLSIL.

The chain joins TRBV5-1 to TRBJ2-5; D call uncertain. V shed 3 bases and J shed 5 bases, with 11 bases lying between them. The germline CDR1 and CDR2 sequences are SGHRS and YFSETQ. This CDR3 contains 13 residues. This chain's CDR3 is CASSSGSGETQYF. CDR3 in DNA: TGCGCCAGCAGCTCAGGATCTGGGGAGACCCAGTACTTC.

The chain has TRBV19 and TRBJ1-1, with 11 bases identical to TRBD1. J lost 11 bases, V lost 4 bases, and 9 bases had no gene match. The germline V gene encodes CDR1 LNHDA and CDR2 SQIVND (reference sequence). This CDR3 comprises 14 residues. The CDR3 loop is CASSTSGTGGEAFF. The CDR3, as DNA: TGTGCCAGTAGTACCTCCGGGACAGGGGGGGAGGCTTTCTTT.

Details on this clone: Other DNA variants within this sample encode the same CDR3. The CDR3 loop reads CASSPGLAGVVTDTQYF. DNA for the CDR3: TGTGCCAGCAGCCCCGGACTAGCGGGAGTCGTGACAGATACGCAGTATTTT. This rearrangement joins TRBV7-9 to TRBJ2-3; 13 positions agree with TRBD2. The CDR3 has 17 residues. Germline V gene sequence: CDR1 SEHNR, CDR2 FQNEAQ (reference sequence). The V and J ends lost 5 bases and 3 bases, in that order; junction bases with no gene match: 8.

The V gene is TRBV28, the J gene TRBJ2-5; the D gene is possibly TRBD2 (6 bases). Germline assignment: CDR1 MDHEN and CDR2 SYDVKM. V was clipped by 3 bases and J by 1 base, with 9 bases between them. This CDR3 is 14 amino acids long. CDR3 DNA sequence: TGTGCCAGCAGTTTTGCGGGGTCCCAAGAGACCCAGTACTTC. Translated, it gives CASSFAGSQETQYF.

The gene calls are TRBV5-6 and TRBJ2-2; D unresolved. Germline V CDR1 and CDR2: SGHDT, YYEEEE. The CDR3 has 14 residues. The V and J ends lost 6 bases and 1 base respectively, with 10 bases between them. The CDR3 reads CASTVTGNTGELFF. In nucleotides, the CDR3 is TGTGCCAGCACCGTAACCGGGAACACCGGGGAGCTGTTTTTT.

The genes are TRBV4-2 and TRBJ2-1; perhaps TRBD2 as D (5 bases). V was shortened by 0 bases and J by 8 bases, with 20 bases between the two germline ends. Germline V lookup: CDR1 LGHNA, CDR2 YNFKEQ. The CDR3 is 17 residues long. The CDR3 coding sequence is TGTGCCAGCAGCCAAGAACTTTCGGGGTCTAGCAAATATGAGCAGTTCTTC. This translates into CASSQELSGSSKYEQFF.

This clone was seen a handful of times. The chain joins TRBV7-6 to TRBJ2-7; TRBD1 aligns across 8 bases. The germline CDR1 and CDR2 sequences are SGHVS and FNYEAQ. J lost 9 bases, V lost 4 bases, and 2 bases had no gene match. The CDR3 spans 11 residues. The CDR3 region is CASSSDRGQYF. The CDR3 region has the DNA TGTGCCAGCAGCTCTGACAGGGGGCAGTACTTC.